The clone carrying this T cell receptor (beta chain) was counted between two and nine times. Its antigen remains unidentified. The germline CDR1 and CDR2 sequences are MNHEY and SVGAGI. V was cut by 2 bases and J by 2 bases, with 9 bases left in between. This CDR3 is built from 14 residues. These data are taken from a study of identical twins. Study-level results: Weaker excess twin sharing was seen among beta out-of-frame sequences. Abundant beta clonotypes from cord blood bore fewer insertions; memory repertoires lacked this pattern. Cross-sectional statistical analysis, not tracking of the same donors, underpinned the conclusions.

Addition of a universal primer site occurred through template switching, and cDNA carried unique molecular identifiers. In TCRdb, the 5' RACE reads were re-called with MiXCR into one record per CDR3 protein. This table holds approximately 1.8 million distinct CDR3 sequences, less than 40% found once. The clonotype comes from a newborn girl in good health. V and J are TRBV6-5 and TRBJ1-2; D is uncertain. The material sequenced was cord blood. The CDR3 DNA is TGTGCCAGCAGTTACGGGGTAGGGAACTATGGCTACACCTTC. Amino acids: CASSYGVGNYGYTF.